This T cell receptor beta chain appears in the sequencing data of a study of cytotoxic CD8 clonotypes in ibrutinib-treated CLL. General study findings and limits: Relative to age-matched healthy donors, clonality at baseline was higher, and it tracked circulating CD8+ T-cell counts. Public clonotypes proved infrequent, and on treatment they shrank or remained steady.

A word on this clone: Antigen unknown.

Using immunoSEQ multiplex PCR, the repertoire was profiled, and TCRdb retains in-frame clones only, with some absent. The profile covers over 200,000 clones, with around 70% appearing a single time and roughly 5.9% taken by the ten largest. Sequences were derived from PBMCs, sampled after 12 months of ibrutinib treatment. The clonotype was recovered from a human donor with chronic lymphocytic leukemia.

CDR3 nucleotide sequence: TGTGCCAGCAGCTCGCCTATGAATCCCTACGAGCAGTACTTC. It yields the protein CASSSPMNPYEQYF. This chain links TRBV11-2 with TRBJ2-7; D is unclear. V shed 4 bases and J shed 2 bases, with 12 bases lying between them. The length of the CDR3 is 14 residues. Germline values: CDR1 SGHAT, CDR2 FQNNGV.